This paragraph covers one TCR beta chain sequence. It was with a sample-barcoded 5' primer and a J-beta primer mix that a second PCR of about 6 to 12 cycles was run. Every molecule of cDNA carried a tag from a template-switch adaptor with 12 random nucleotides. TCRdb processed the 5' RACE reads anew with MiXCR; each CDR3 protein has one entry. Of over 950,000 distinct CDR3 sequences in the sample, more than 30% were seen once. This specimen comes from a study of blood T cells in healthy people across ages. Trimming took off 2 bases at V and 8 bases at J, with 16 bases between the two ends. Germline V gene sequence: CDR1 MGHDK, CDR2 SYGVNS. This CDR3 contains 16 residues.

The origin of this receptor is a man aged 18 to 35 in good health. The sample was blood. This chain connects TRBV25-1 to TRBJ1-6, with D possibly TRBD1 on 6 matching bases. The chain's CDR3 is CASSEDNGGRDSPLHF. CDR3 coding DNA: TGTGCCAGCAGTGAAGACAACGGGGGGCGAGATTCACCCCTCCACTTT.